This entry lists 19 T cell receptor beta chains sequenced from one sample in a study of blood T cell repertoires in COVID-19 (dated by TCRdb to 2018 to 2020). Library preparation employed the immunoSEQ multiplex PCR assay. As stored in TCRdb, this immuneACCESS dataset retains in-frame rearrangements with V and J assigned. A fraction of the clones does not appear; measured against another copy, unresolved V genes explain less than half of the discrepancy, and the remainder lacks a known reason. The sample table holds more than 300,000 clones, of which about nine tenths were seen once. The ten top clones hold 4% to 5% of the sample. The source material was PBMCs or T cells enriched from blood (not recorded which). The source is a man aged 25-45 years who had recovered from COVID-19.

This clone has a handful of counts. The J gene is TRBJ1-2, the V gene TRBV19; TRBD1 agrees at 9 bases. The CDR3 is 17 residues long. Germline values: CDR1 LNHDA, CDR2 SQIVND (reference sequence). V lost 1 base to trimming and J lost 3 bases; unmatched junction nucleotides: 9. The CDR3 coding sequence is TGTGCCAGTAGTATAGGGGTCCAACAGGGGGCACACTATGGCTACACCTTC. Protein: CASSIGVQQGAHYGYTF.

The J gene is TRBJ1-4, the V gene TRBV25-1; D may be TRBD1 (5 bases). Germline V gene sequence: CDR1 MGHDK, CDR2 SYGVNS. This CDR3 region has 13 residues. V was cut by 5 bases and J by 6 bases, with 10 bases left in between. CDR3 residues: CASSNWGHEKLFF. Here the CDR3 DNA reads TGTGCCAGCAGTAACTGGGGCCATGAAAAACTGTTTTTT.

V and J are TRBV19 and TRBJ2-7, with TRBD2 as a possible D gene (5 bases). V was trimmed by 5 bases and J by 4 bases, leaving 12 bases between them. CDR3 length equals 13 residues. Germline V lookup: CDR1 LNHDA, CDR2 SQIVND (reference sequence). CDR3 region: CASSSSGGYEQYF. In DNA form, the CDR3 reads TGTGCCAGTAGTTCGTCCGGCGGGTACGAGCAGTACTTC.

The CDR3 is CASSLGGGTLNTEAFF. CDR3 DNA sequence: TGTGCCAGCAGTTTGGGGGGGGGAACCTTGAACACTGAAGCTTTCTTT. This chain joins TRBV28 and TRBJ1-1; a possible D gene is TRBD1 (5 bases). Germline V gene sequence: CDR1 MDHEN, CDR2 SYDVKM. V shed 3 bases and J shed 0 bases, with 14 bases lying between them. This CDR3 region has 16 residues. Drawing the rest from reference TRBV28 and TRBJ1-1, the complete variable domain is DVKVTQSSRYLVKRTGEKVFLECVQDMDHENMFWYRQDPGLGLRLIYFSYDVKMKEKGDIPEGYSVSREKKERFSLILESASTNQTSMYLCASSLGGGTLNTEAFFGQGTRLTVV.

This clone has more than one count but fewer than ten. The genes are TRBV29-1 and TRBJ1-5, with 7 bases that match TRBD1. The J segment lost 6 bases and the V segment lost 7 bases, leaving 9 bases of the junction unmatched. Germline V CDR1 and CDR2: SQVTM, ANQGSEA. This CDR3 comprises 13 residues. The CDR3 region is CSASTGWGQPQHF. The CDR3 DNA reads TGCAGCGCTTCGACAGGGTGGGGTCAGCCCCAGCATTTT.

The rearrangement uses TRBV9 and TRBJ2-1; D is unresolved. This CDR3 region has 15 residues. V was clipped by 3 bases and J by 0 bases, with 10 bases between them. Germline loops: CDR1 SGDLS, CDR2 YYNGEE. The CDR3: CASSGTVSSYNEQFF. CDR3 nucleotides: TGTGCCAGCAGCGGTACGGTAAGCTCCTACAATGAGCAGTTCTTC. Complete variable domain (other parts from reference TRBV9 and TRBJ2-1): DSGVTQTPKHLITATGQRVTLRCSPRSGDLSVYWYQQSLDQGLQFLIQYYNGEERAKGNILERFSAQQFPDLHSELNLSSLELGDSALYFCASSGTVSSYNEQFFGPGTRLTVL.

The chain has TRBV2 and TRBJ1-4; a possible D gene is TRBD1 (5 bases). There are 15 residues in the CDR3. Germline lookup yields CDR1 SNHLY and CDR2 FYNNEI. V lost 6 bases and J lost 7, with 18 bases in between. CDR3 in DNA: TGTGCCAGCAGCGATGAACCCTCGGGGGGTGAAAAACTGTTTTTT. The encoded protein is CASSDEPSGGEKLFF.

This chain uses TRBV30 with TRBJ1-6, with a weak D call TRBD1 (5 bases). V was cut by 5 bases and J by 5 bases, with 10 bases left in between. Germline loops: CDR1 GTSNPN, CDR2 SVGIG (reference sequence). The CDR3 totals 13 residues. The CDR3 sequence is CAWPGTHNSPLHF. CDR3 coding DNA: TGTGCCTGGCCGGGGACTCATAATTCACCCCTCCACTTT. Full variable domain (rest looked up from reference TRBV30 and TRBJ1-6): SQTIHQWPATLVQPVGSPLSLECTVEGTSNPNLYWYRQAAGRGLQLLFYSVGIGQISSEVPQNLSASRPQDRQFILSSKKLLLSDSGFYLCAWPGTHNSPLHFGNGTRLTVT.

This chain connects TRBV11-2 to TRBJ2-7; 9 bases are a match to TRBD1. After removal of 2 bases from V and 9 bases from J, the junction contained 17 bases not matched to a gene. This CDR3 spans 17 amino acids. Germline V CDR1 and CDR2: SGHAT, FQNNGV. The chain's CDR3 is CASSLTSGQGGLRGQYF. CDR3 bases: TGTGCCAGCAGCTTAACCTCGGGACAGGGAGGCTTACGTGGGCAGTACTTC.

The chain is built from TRBV7-9 and TRBJ2-7; TRBD1 matches at 11 bases. The trim removed 5 bases at V and 0 bases at J, leaving 9 bases unmatched. Germline CDR1 reads SEHNR; CDR2 reads FQNEAQ (reference sequence). This CDR3 contains 17 residues. CDR3 bases: TGTGCCAGCAGCCAGGTACCGGGACAGGGGGTCTCCTACGAGCAGTACTTC. It codes for CASSQVPGQGVSYEQYF.

V usage is TRBV19 and J usage is TRBJ2-7, with unresolved D. The CDR3 length is 13 residues. The V end was cut by 3 bases, the J end by 2 bases, with 8 bases between. The V gene's germline CDR1 is LNHDA and CDR2 SQIVND (reference sequence). CDR3 amino acids: CASSINSAYEQYF. CDR3 coding DNA: TGTGCCAGTAGTATCAACTCTGCCTACGAGCAGTACTTC.

The rearrangement uses TRBV28 and TRBJ2-2; TRBD1 matches at 10 bases. This CDR3 has 16 residues. J was trimmed by 8 bases and V by 4 bases; bases with no gene match: 10. The V gene's germline CDR1 is MDHEN and CDR2 SYDVKM. The CDR3 loop reads CASSSFLGTGEGELFF. The CDR3 DNA sequence: TGTGCCAGCAGTTCATTCCTCGGGACAGGGGAAGGGGAGCTGTTTTTT.

The V call is TRBV3-1 (or the pseudogene TRBV3-2), the J call TRBJ2-7, with D possibly TRBD2 on 6 matching bases. Germline V CDR1 and CDR2: LGHDT, YNNKEL (reference sequence). The CDR3 is 15 residues long. Trimming stripped 0 bases from V and 10 bases from J, with 19 bases between. The CDR3, as DNA: TGTGCCAGCAGCCAAGAGGGGACTTCTTTTTGGGGACAGTACTTC. Translating gives CASSQEGTSFWGQYF.

V usage is TRBV6-5 and J usage is TRBJ1-1; tentatively, D is TRBD1 (6 bases). The CDR3 contains 15 residues. Germline CDR1 and CDR2: MNHEY and SVGAGI. Trimming stripped 5 bases from V and 1 base from J, with 14 bases between. CDR3 region: CASSRRQERNTEAFF. The CDR3, as DNA: TGTGCCAGCAGTAGAAGACAGGAGCGGAACACTGAAGCTTTCTTT.

The J gene is TRBJ1-5, the V gene TRBV28, with 10 bases fitting TRBD1. V was clipped by 5 bases and J by 0 bases; unmatched bases: 7. The germline V gene has CDR1 MDHEN and CDR2 SYDVKM. The CDR3 has 17 residues. DNA of the CDR3: TGTGCCAGCAGTATTCCGACAGGGGGCTTTAGCAATCAGCCCCAGCATTTT. Translation: CASSIPTGGFSNQPQHF.

V usage is TRBV7-9 and J usage is TRBJ2-1; 9 nucleotides align to TRBD2. The CDR3 is made up of 15 amino acids. V lost 4 bases to trimming and J lost 6 bases; unmatched junction nucleotides: 7. CDR1 is SEHNR, CDR2 FQNEAQ, per germline (reference sequence). The CDR3 reads CASSYRLAEVNEQFF. The CDR3 bases are TGTGCCAGCAGCTACAGACTAGCGGAGGTCAATGAGCAGTTCTTC.

This rearrangement joins TRBV28 to TRBJ2-3; 9 positions match TRBD2. Germline values: CDR1 MDHEN, CDR2 SYDVKM. The V and J ends lost 5 bases and 6 bases, in that order; junction bases with no gene match: 18. This CDR3 comprises 18 residues. The CDR3 DNA sequence: TGTGCCAGCAGTCCTCCAAGACTAGCGGACCTTCCCCGGGATACGCAGTATTTT. This sequence encodes CASSPPRLADLPRDTQYF.

The CDR3 here is CATSSRGVEQFF. The CDR3 region has the DNA TGTGCCACCTCCAGCCGGGGAGTAGAGCAGTTCTTC. The chain couples TRBV15 to TRBJ2-1, with D perhaps matching TRBD2 (5 bases). The CDR3 covers 12 residues. In germline, CDR1 is LNHNV, CDR2 YYDKDF (reference sequence). Deletions cut 8 bases from V and 10 bases from J, with 15 bases between.

This clone was counted a single time. The genes are TRBV19 and TRBJ2-1; 7 bases map to TRBD1. The junction had 6 bases not matched to a gene; V was cut back by 6 bases and J by 4 bases. The CDR3 extends over 14 amino acids. The V gene's germline CDR1 is LNHDA and CDR2 SQIVND (reference sequence). CDR3 DNA: TGTGCCAGTAGCCCTGGACAGGTTTACAATGAGCAGTTCTTC. This encodes CASSPGQVYNEQFF.